The text below deals with one T cell receptor beta chain. Its cognate antigen is unknown. Genomic DNA from each subset was divided evenly over several immunoSEQ plates. Clones were sequenced by immunoSEQ multiplex PCR, and TCRdb holds only the in-frame ones, with some missing. The sample includes approximately 640,000 clones, about nine tenths of them seen just once. The sample comes from a study of shared clonotypes between healthy human individuals. The ends were cut back, 0 bases at V and 6 bases at J, with 17 bases in the middle. This CDR3 contains 16 residues. Germline V gene sequence: CDR1 MNHNS, CDR2 SASEGT. Whole-study findings and limits: A limitation of the genetic and exposure-history diversity represented arose from few donors.

Those who donated, Caucasian adults without exception, all lived in Nashville, Tennessee. The chain joins TRBV6-1 to TRBJ1-2; D not resolved. What was sequenced was memory CD8+ T cells from PBMCs. Subset reported: CD45RO+ cells pooled with CCR7-negative TemRA cells. This receptor was taken from a man younger than 30 in good health. Some clones in this sample may be carry-over from other donors' samples. The CDR3 sequence is CASSEAPWTGWNGYTF. Written as DNA, the CDR3 is TGTGCCAGCAGTGAAGCGCCCTGGACGGGGTGGAATGGCTACACCTTC.